The source of this T cell receptor (beta chain) is a study of Ad26.COV2.S vaccination and SARS-CoV-2 variants. Only in-frame clones appear in the TCRdb table, and some are missing; sequencing was by immunoSEQ multiplex PCR. The sample holds roughly 320,000 clones; about 85% are singletons and the top ten take approximately 2%. Specified treatment: 15 to 20 received Ad26.COV2.S at low or high dose, single or two shots; several received placebo; per-sample allocation not given. The samples were gathered on day 63 after the first injection of vaccine or placebo. This clone was picked up a small number of times. The source material was peripheral blood, sampled in a trial of Ad26.COV2.S vaccine versus placebo. The receptor was derived from a person between 18 and 59 years old who received the Ad26.COV2.S COVID-19 vaccine or a placebo.

This CDR3 is CASSPRRGLDSPLHF. DNA of the CDR3: TGTGCCAGCAGCCCCCGACGAGGGCTGGATTCACCCCTCCACTTT. V gene TRBV9 combines with J gene TRBJ1-6; D gene ambiguous. CDR1 SGDLS and CDR2 YYNGEE come from the germline V gene. This CDR3 comprises 15 residues. V was shortened by 4 bases and J by 8 bases, with 16 bases between the two germline ends.